These 21 T cell receptor beta chains came from one sample sequenced in a study of blood T cell repertoires in COVID-19. Assay used: immunoSEQ multiplex PCR; TCRdb lists only in-frame clones, some missing. The table lists around 390,000 clones, more than 75% of them singletons. Input material: PBMCs or T cells enriched from blood (not recorded which). The source of these receptors is a woman between 50 and 59 years old who had recovered from COVID-19.

The V call is TRBV5-1, the J call TRBJ1-3; possibly TRBD1 for D (6 bases). This CDR3 has 14 residues. CDR1 and CDR2 from the germline V gene are SGHRS and YFSETQ. V lost 0 bases and J lost 7, with 11 bases in between. DNA of the CDR3: TGCGCCAGCAGCTTGGAAGGGAGGGGGAACACCATATATTTT. Translation gives CASSLEGRGNTIYF.

This clone was counted once. The CDR3 DNA is TGCGCCAGCAGCCCCCAAGAGTTAGGGGCAGGTGGCTACACCTTC. Its translation is CASSPQELGAGGYTF. The chain combines TRBV4-1 with TRBJ1-2; TRBD1 might be the D (5 bases). Trimming left V 4 bases short and J 7 bases short, with 19 bases between. The CDR3 covers 15 residues. The V gene's germline CDR1 is MGHRA and CDR2 YSYEKL.

The chain recombines TRBV4-1 with TRBJ2-7; 14 positions match TRBD2. This CDR3 comprises 19 residues. Trimming at V came to 2 bases and at J to 0 bases, leaving 9 bases not matched to a gene. Germline CDR1 is MGHRA and CDR2 is YSYEKL. For the CDR3, the DNA is TGCGCCAGCAGCCAATACCCCGTGGGGACTAGCGGGGGCTCCTACGAGCAGTACTTC. Translation: CASSQYPVGTSGGSYEQYF.

This rearrangement joins TRBV10-3 to TRBJ1-2, with 7 bases fitting TRBD1. This CDR3 spans 15 amino acids. Germline values: CDR1 ENHRY, CDR2 SYGVKD. J was trimmed by 4 bases and V by 6 bases; bases with no gene match: 11. In DNA form, the CDR3 reads TGTGCCATCAGCCAACCGGGACAGAGAGGCTATGGCTACACCTTC. This codes for CAISQPGQRGYGYTF.

V usage is TRBV30 and J usage is TRBJ1-5; D is unclear. From germline, CDR1 is GTSNPN and CDR2 SVGIG (reference sequence). V was pared by 0 bases and J by 4 bases, with 16 bases between. This CDR3 comprises 16 residues. The CDR3 DNA follows: TGTGCCTGGAGTGTATTTGGACTTACGAGTAATCAGCCCCAGCATTTT. Protein: CAWSVFGLTSNQPQHF.

This chain links TRBV5-1 with TRBJ1-2, with TRBD1 as a possible D gene (5 bases). Per germline, CDR1 SGHRS and CDR2 YFSETQ. There are 14 residues in the CDR3. Deletions cut 5 bases from V and 5 bases from J, with 16 bases between. In nucleotides, the CDR3 is TGCGCCAGCAGGTCCGGGACTGAGTCTTATGGCTACACCTTC. The encoded protein is CASRSGTESYGYTF.

V usage is TRBV9 and J usage is TRBJ2-3, with D uncertain. Trimming left V 4 bases short and J 0 bases short, with 9 bases between. The CDR3 covers 14 residues. The germline CDR1 and CDR2 sequences are SGDLS and YYNGEE. This CDR3 is CASSPHSSTDTQYF. CDR3 sequence (DNA): TGTGCCAGCAGCCCCCACTCTAGCACAGATACGCAGTATTTT.

CDR3: CASSPSPNTEAFF. The CDR3 nucleotides are TGTGCCAGTAGCCCTTCCCCGAACACTGAAGCTTTCTTT. The chain carries TRBV19 and TRBJ1-1; D is unclear. V lost 6 bases and J lost 1, with 9 bases in between. The CDR3 runs to 13 residues. CDR1 and CDR2 (germline): LNHDA, SQIVND (reference sequence).

V usage is TRBV6-5 and J usage is TRBJ2-1; D is unclear. The V and J ends lost 2 bases and 2 bases respectively, with 10 bases between them. CDR1 is MNHEY and CDR2 is SVGAGI in the germline V gene. This CDR3 spans 15 amino acids. The CDR3 region is CASSYDGAAYNEQFF. The CDR3 DNA sequence: TGTGCCAGCAGTTACGATGGTGCGGCCTACAATGAGCAGTTCTTC.

In its sample, this clone was seen once. This CDR3 is also generated by other DNA sequences in the sample. The V gene is TRBV5-4, the J gene TRBJ2-5; the match to TRBD2 covers 11 bases. Germline loops: CDR1 SGHNT, CDR2 YYREEE (reference sequence). This CDR3 has 16 residues. J lost 1 base, V lost 0 bases, and 2 bases had no gene match. CDR3 protein: CASSLGLAGGQETQYF. As DNA, the CDR3 is TGTGCCAGCAGCTTGGGGCTAGCGGGGGGCCAAGAGACCCAGTACTTC.

This clone was seen a few times. The chain carries TRBV7-2 and TRBJ1-3; perhaps TRBD1 as D (5 bases). Trimming left V 5 bases short and J 5 bases short, with 13 bases between. Germline V CDR1 and CDR2: SGHTA, FQGNSA. The CDR3 sequence is 14 residues long. The DNA of the CDR3 is TGTGCCAGCAGCCCGTCCGGGGGGAGAAACACCATATATTTT. Its protein product is CASSPSGGRNTIYF.

The V gene is TRBV7-8, the J gene TRBJ1-1; 9 positions agree with TRBD1. The germline V gene encodes CDR1 SGHVS and CDR2 FQNEAQ. Trimming at V came to 5 bases and at J to 6 bases, leaving 10 bases not matched to a gene. The CDR3 has 15 amino acids. CDR3 protein: CASSPTGGGMAEAFF. CDR3 sequence (DNA): TGTGCCAGCAGCCCCACAGGGGGCGGTATGGCTGAAGCTTTCTTT.

The genes are TRBV19 and TRBJ1-1, with D possibly being TRBD1 (6 bases). V gave up 1 base and J gave up 1 base, with 13 bases separating them. CDR1 LNHDA and CDR2 SQIVND come from the germline V gene (reference sequence). CDR3 length: 16 amino acids. The DNA for the CDR3 is TGTGCCAGTAGTATAGTCCGGACAGCCTGGAACACTGAAGCTTTCTTT. This gives the protein CASSIVRTAWNTEAFF. Supplemented by reference TRBV19 and TRBJ1-1, the full variable domain reads DGGITQSPKYLFRKEGQNVTLSCEQNLNHDAMYWYRQDPGQGLRLIYYSQIVNDFQKGDIAEGYSVSREKKESFPLTVTSAQKNPTAFYLCASSIVRTAWNTEAFFGQGTRLTVV.

The genes are TRBV4-1 and TRBJ2-1; 14 positions agree with TRBD2. There are 16 residues in the CDR3. The germline CDR1 and CDR2 sequences are MGHRA and YSYEKL. Trimming cost V 1 base and J 7 bases; bases outside gene matches: 3. The DNA for the CDR3 is TGCGCCAGCAGCCAAGGACTAGCGGGGGGGCCGAATGAGCAGTTCTTC. Protein sequence: CASSQGLAGGPNEQFF.

The chain joins TRBV4-2 to TRBJ1-2; tentative D call: TRBD1 (6 bases). V was shortened by 3 bases and J by 6 bases, with 11 bases between the two germline ends. The CDR3 is 13 amino acids. Germline lookup yields CDR1 LGHNA and CDR2 YNFKEQ. As DNA, the CDR3 is TGTGCCAGCAGCCAGGGGGCTGAAGATGGCTACACCTTC. It specifies CASSQGAEDGYTF.

This clone was found once. V usage is TRBV7-2 and J usage is TRBJ2-4; 12 bases are shared with TRBD1. Germline V gives CDR1 SGHTA, CDR2 FQGNSA. The junction had 11 bases not matched to a gene; V was cut back by 1 base and J by 7 bases. The CDR3 contains 18 residues. DNA for the CDR3: TGTGCCAGCAGCTTAGTGGAAGGGACAGGGGGCGCCCAGAACATTCAGTACTTC. This gives the protein CASSLVEGTGGAQNIQYF.

J is TRBJ2-2 and V is TRBV15; no clear D. This CDR3 is 15 amino acids long. V lost 1 base, J lost 1 base, and 7 bases lay in between. Germline V gives CDR1 LNHNV, CDR2 YYDKDF (reference sequence). CDR3 region: CATSRAAENTGELFF. The CDR3 DNA reads as TGTGCCACCAGCAGAGCGGCGGAGAACACCGGGGAGCTGTTTTTT.

The CDR3 spells CAIGRTGASWETQYF. CDR3 sequence (DNA): TGTGCCATCGGCAGGACAGGGGCCTCGTGGGAGACCCAGTACTTC. The chain employs TRBV6-5 and TRBJ2-5; TRBD1 matches 9 bases. This CDR3 region has 15 residues. The germline V gene has CDR1 MNHEY and CDR2 SVGAGI. V trimming: 10 bases; J trimming: 5 bases; junction bases outside the gene matches: 14.

The chain uses TRBV18 and TRBJ2-5, with 8 bases aligning to TRBD2. The CDR3 totals 15 residues. The trim removed 3 bases at V and 3 bases at J, leaving 6 bases unmatched. Germline V gives CDR1 KGHSH, CDR2 LQKENI. The CDR3 reads CASSPPGAGEETQYF. In nucleotides, the CDR3 is TGTGCCAGCTCACCCCCCGGAGCGGGGGAAGAGACCCAGTACTTC. Drawing the rest from reference TRBV18 and TRBJ2-5, the complete variable domain is NAGVMQNPRHLVRRRGQEARLRCSPMKGHSHVYWYRQLPEEGLKFMVYLQKENIIDESGMPKERFSAEFPKEGPSILRIQQVVRGDSAAYFCASSPPGAGEETQYFGPGTRLLVL.

The chain has TRBV3-1 (or the pseudogene TRBV3-2) and TRBJ2-1; 10 bases are shared with TRBD2. Germline CDR1 LGHDT, CDR2 YNNKEL (reference sequence). Trimming cost V 6 bases and J 9 bases; bases outside gene matches: 11. The CDR3 covers 15 residues. The CDR3: CASRLGSGGAREQFF. The CDR3 DNA is TGTGCCAGCAGACTTGGAAGCGGGGGGGCCCGTGAGCAGTTCTTC.

This chain connects TRBV13 to TRBJ1-1; TRBD1 aligns across 8 bases. The CDR3 length is 14 residues. Per the germline V gene, CDR1 is PRHDT and CDR2 is FYEKMQ (reference sequence). The trim removed 6 bases at V and 11 bases at J, leaving 14 bases unmatched. CDR3 DNA: TGTGCCAGCAGGGACACGGACAGGGCAGGGAAGGCTTTCTTT. Translation gives CASRDTDRAGKAFF.